The 18 T cell receptor beta chains below all came from one sample that was sequenced in a study of cytotoxic CD8 clonotypes in ibrutinib-treated CLL (dated by TCRdb to about 2021). The library came from the immunoSEQ multiplex PCR assay. TCRdb re-hosts the immuneACCESS table, in-frame sequences only. Its copies lack some clones; in the studies checked, an unresolved V gene accounts for under half of them, and the cause for the rest is not known. In all, the sample holds roughly 42,000 clones, and 50% to 80% of those were seen once. The leading ten clones occupy about 22% of the sample. The time point tag for this specimen amounts to: 20 to 30 months on ibrutinib. The sample in question was PBMCs, obtained after 24 months of ibrutinib treatment. These receptor sequences come from a human donor with chronic lymphocytic leukemia.

This clone was observed a few times. The rearrangement links TRBV4-2 to TRBJ2-1; D is unresolved. Trimming removed 0 bases at V and 10 bases at J, with 13 bases between. This CDR3 comprises 14 residues. Germline assignment: CDR1 LGHNA and CDR2 YNFKEQ. CDR3 residues: CASSQDRTGGEQFF. In nucleotides, the CDR3 is TGTGCCAGCAGCCAAGATCGTACGGGTGGCGAGCAGTTCTTC.

CDR3 sequence (DNA): TGTGCCAGCAGGGGGGAGGTGCTCCGTCAGCCCCAGCATTTT. Translating gives CASRGEVLRQPQHF. The genes are TRBV6-1 and TRBJ1-5, with a possible D match to TRBD1 (5 bases). The V end was cut by 6 bases, the J end by 6 bases, with 15 bases between. Germline V lookup: CDR1 MNHNS, CDR2 SASEGT. There are 14 residues in the CDR3.

The chain links TRBV5-1 to TRBJ1-2; D might be TRBD1 (5 bases). CDR3 size: 15 residues. Trimming removed 0 bases from V and 2 bases from J, with 11 bases in between. CDR1 and CDR2 (germline): SGHRS, YFSETQ. The CDR3 sequence: CASSLAGTGNYGYTF. The DNA of the CDR3 is TGCGCCAGCAGCTTGGCCGGGACGGGAAACTATGGCTACACCTTC.

The rearrangement links TRBV18 to TRBJ2-2, with a weak D call TRBD1 (6 bases). Trimming pared 6 bases from V and 2 bases from J, leaving 16 bases between. Germline values: CDR1 KGHSH, CDR2 LQKENI. The CDR3 covers 16 residues. CDR3 DNA sequence: TGTGCCAGCTCCCCGAGAGGGACATTTAACACCGGGGAGCTGTTTTTT. Translated: CASSPRGTFNTGELFF.

The chain is built from TRBV19 and TRBJ1-5; no reliable D call. The CDR3 has 12 residues. V was cut by 7 bases and J by 8 bases, with 12 bases left in between. The V gene's germline CDR1 is LNHDA and CDR2 SQIVND (reference sequence). The DNA of the CDR3 is TGTGCCAGTACCTGGGCGGGTGAGCCCCAGCATTTT. This codes for CASTWAGEPQHF. The full variable domain, completed using reference TRBV19 and TRBJ1-5, is DGGITQSPKYLFRKEGQNVTLSCEQNLNHDAMYWYRQDPGQGLRLIYYSQIVNDFQKGDIAEGYSVSREKKESFPLTVTSAQKNPTAFYLCASTWAGEPQHFGDGTRLSIL.

The chain is built from TRBV20-1 and TRBJ2-3; D is unresolved. The CDR3 is made up of 11 amino acids. Germline V gene sequence: CDR1 DFQATT, CDR2 SNEGSKA (reference sequence). With 6 bases removed from V and 3 bases from J, the gap between germline ends came to 7 bases. The CDR3 sequence is CSAEVTDTQYF. In DNA form, the CDR3 reads TGCAGTGCGGAAGTTACAGATACGCAGTATTTT.

In regard to this clone: Compared with germline, one end of the junction differs, possibly owing to a read error. V is TRBV7-8 and J is TRBJ2-7, with 14 bases matching TRBD2. The CDR3 sequence is 14 residues long. Germline V gene lookup returns CDR1 SGHVS and CDR2 FQNEAQ. The CDR3: CASSSGTSGTSGSF. The CDR3 nucleotides read TGTGCCAGCAGCTCCGGGACATCCGGGACTAGCGGGAGTTTC.

This rearrangement joins TRBV9 to TRBJ2-5; D might be TRBD1 (6 bases). In germline, CDR1 is SGDLS, CDR2 YYNGEE. CDR3 size: 15 residues. The V gene lost 0 bases and the J gene lost 2 bases, with 11 bases spanning the gap. The CDR3 nucleotides are TGTGCCAGCAGCGTAGGACAGGCAAATCAAGAGACCCAGTACTTC. Protein product: CASSVGQANQETQYF.

The chain carries TRBV7-2 and TRBJ1-5, with D possibly matching TRBD1 (6 bases). This CDR3 is 15 amino acids long. Looked up from germline, CDR1 is SGHTA and CDR2 is FQGNSA. Trimming removed 3 bases at V and 0 bases at J, with 9 bases between. The chain's CDR3 is CASSLTRGSNQPQHF. The DNA for the CDR3 is TGTGCCAGCAGCTTGACCAGGGGTAGCAATCAGCCCCAGCATTTT.

This clone was counted a single time. This chain uses TRBV5-1 with TRBJ2-5; a possible D gene is TRBD1 (6 bases). The germline V gene has CDR1 SGHRS and CDR2 YFSETQ. The CDR3 sequence is 14 residues long. V was clipped by 0 bases and J by 2 bases, with 8 bases between them. CDR3 nucleotide sequence: TGCGCCAGCAGCTTGGTAGGGGGTCAAGAGACCCAGTACTTC. Translating gives CASSLVGGQETQYF.

The CDR3 loop is CASSERTGRAFF. The CDR3, as DNA: TGTGCCAGCAGTGAAAGGACAGGCCGGGCTTTCTTT. The chain couples TRBV6-1 to TRBJ1-1; 7 bases fit TRBD1. The CDR3 contains 12 residues. The V gene end was trimmed by 2 bases and the J gene end by 11 bases; junction bases not matched to a gene: 5. Germline V gene sequence: CDR1 MNHNS, CDR2 SASEGT.

This clone is a singleton in its sample. The CDR3 sequence: CASSADRGQPYQPQHF. As DNA, the CDR3 is TGTGCCAGCAGTGCTGATCGGGGACAGCCTTATCAGCCCCAGCATTTT. V is TRBV2 and J is TRBJ1-5; 7 bases align to TRBD1. The V gene's germline CDR1 is SNHLY and CDR2 FYNNEI. After removal of 4 bases from V and 5 bases from J, the junction contained 11 bases not matched to a gene. The CDR3 length is 16 residues.

V usage is TRBV2 and J usage is TRBJ2-1; D gene uncertain. This CDR3 contains 15 residues. Germline CDR1 is SNHLY and CDR2 is FYNNEI. V lost 7 bases and J 4 bases, leaving 17 bases between the germline ends. The DNA of the CDR3 is TGTGCCAGCAAGGCCGACGCCCAAGATTACAATGAGCAGTTCTTC. It specifies CASKADAQDYNEQFF.

This clone was found a few times. V and J are TRBV2 and TRBJ2-1; weak D call: TRBD1 (6 bases). The germline CDR1 and CDR2 sequences are SNHLY and FYNNEI. This CDR3 comprises 11 residues. Trimming took 8 bases from V and 5 from J, leaving 7 bases between them. Written as DNA, the CDR3 is TGTGCCAGCGGACAGCACAATGAGCAGTTCTTC. Its translation: CASGQHNEQFF.

This clone was picked up a small number of times. The chain is built from TRBV7-9 and TRBJ1-6; 7 positions agree with TRBD1. The length of the CDR3 is 14 residues. Germline V gives CDR1 SEHNR, CDR2 FQNEAQ (reference sequence). The trim removed 6 bases at V and 9 bases at J, leaving 8 bases unmatched. The CDR3 DNA follows: TGTGCCAGCAGTAAAGGGGGCAGTGGTTCACCCCTCCACTTT. Its protein product is CASSKGGSGSPLHF.

V and J are TRBV9 and TRBJ2-1; 10 bases line up with TRBD2. This CDR3 region has 18 residues. V was clipped by 3 bases and J by 2 bases; unmatched bases: 11. Germline values: CDR1 SGDLS, CDR2 YYNGEE. CDR3: CASSALTASGRAYNEQFF. CDR3 coding DNA: TGTGCCAGCAGCGCGCTAACGGCGAGCGGGAGGGCCTACAATGAGCAGTTCTTC.

The chain couples TRBV30 to TRBJ1-4; D unresolved. V shed 5 bases and J shed 0 bases, with 10 bases lying between them. CDR1 and CDR2 (germline): GTSNPN, SVGIG (reference sequence). The CDR3 is 14 residues long. The CDR3 spells CAWAQPPTNEKLFF. The CDR3 region has the DNA TGTGCCTGGGCCCAGCCGCCAACTAATGAAAAACTGTTTTTT.

The chain carries TRBV7-9 and TRBJ1-3; D unresolved. Per the germline V gene, CDR1 is SEHNR and CDR2 is FQNEAQ (reference sequence). This CDR3 contains 14 residues. V shed 5 bases and J shed 0 bases, with 8 bases lying between them. CDR3 DNA sequence: TGTGCCAGCAGCGCGGATACCTCTGGAAACACCATATATTTT. This sequence encodes CASSADTSGNTIYF.